This T cell receptor beta chain emerged from a study of T cells after yellow fever vaccination. Turning to this clonotype: Its cognate antigen is unknown.

Study-wide results and limits: Reappearing after the booster were most of the clones from primary vaccination (almost 97% CD4, around 90% CD8).

In TCRdb, the 5' RACE reads were re-called with MiXCR into one record per CDR3 protein. The profile shows 500,000 to 650,000 distinct CDR3 sequences, 9% to 15% of them singletons. The starting material was PBMCs, obtained on the day of the yellow fever booster vaccination. The clonotype originates from a young man who received the YFV17D yellow fever vaccine.

The CDR3 sequence: CAWSQETQYF. DNA for the CDR3: TGTGCCTGGAGTCAAGAGACCCAGTACTTC. The rearrangement uses TRBV30 and TRBJ2-5, with D unresolved. Germline values: CDR1 GTSNPN, CDR2 SVGIG (reference sequence). V was shortened by 2 bases and J by 2 bases, with 0 bases between the two germline ends. The CDR3 spans 10 residues.